This T cell receptor (beta chain) comes out of a study of early T cells in non-severe SARS-CoV-2 infection (dated by TCRdb to the early 2020s). Study-wide context: Because TCR sequencing was done on bulk RNA from unsorted whole blood, the alpha and beta chains could not be paired.

This clonotype was detected many times. The target of this receptor is not known. No base-level quality is on record; no much larger clone is a single base apart. Library method: 5' RACE. The run used a NextSeq 500. The TCR library protocol attached unique molecular identifiers to individual cDNA molecules to correct for sequencing error and PCR bias. Both TCR alpha and beta chains were sequenced, and tight co-correlation was observed between alpha and beta sequence abundances in each sample. On the authors' methods: V gene, J gene and CDR3 annotation of TCR sequences was performed with Decombinator V4. TCRs were defined as expanded if a significant change between any two time points was detected under a Poisson model with p below 0.0001. Abundances of TCRs were expressed as counts per million after normalisation to the total number of TCRs sequenced in each sample. TRAV1-2 paired with TRAJ12, TRAJ20 or TRAJ33 defined MAIT TCRs, while TRAV10 paired with TRAJ18 defined iNKT TCRs. VDJdb, accessed 1 November 2021, was searched for CMV, EBV and SARS-CoV-2 annotated TCRs, excluding TCRs annotated for multiple antigens. TCRdb reprocessed the public reads (quality trimming at Q25 with fastp, clone calling with MiXCR) and kept in-frame beta chains. Each CDR3 protein gets just one entry, which takes the most common genes and DNA from the rows behind it. TCRdb assigned the V and J calls; the authors' analysis was not used. This sample gives more than 60,000 distinct CDR3 sequences in total; roughly 8.7% of them show up just once. Jointly, the top ten make up 4.5% to 6.5% of the sample.

A case-control design nested within a healthcare worker cohort in London, UK, was used, with weekly nasopharyngeal swab PCR tests and blood sampling performed. Healthcare workers were enrolled in the week of the UK lockdown, from 23 to 31 March 2020, and were followed every week for up to about 15 weeks. Taken from cysteine to phenylalanine, the CDR3 has 16 residues. Only CDR3 DNA remains: 48 bases, in frame from the first base. V has 3 bases trimmed and J has 0 bases trimmed; junction bases matching no gene number 5. CDR1 and CDR2 were assigned from the germline V gene as SQVTM and ANQGSEA. Overall study results and their limits: VDJdb matching was skewed toward anti-spike CD8 responses and likely underestimated virus-specific expansions by missing private and CD4 specificities.

The rearrangement joined TRBV29-1 to TRBJ2-1; 10 bases in between match TRBD2. Sample: whole blood. The origin of this receptor is an adult who was a healthcare worker with PCR-confirmed SARS-CoV-2 infection or an uninfected control (not recorded which). The CDR3 is CSVDAAGGSSYNEQFF. Read as DNA, the sequence is TGCAGCGTTGATGCAGCGGGGGGGAGCTCCTACAATGAGCAGTTCTTC.